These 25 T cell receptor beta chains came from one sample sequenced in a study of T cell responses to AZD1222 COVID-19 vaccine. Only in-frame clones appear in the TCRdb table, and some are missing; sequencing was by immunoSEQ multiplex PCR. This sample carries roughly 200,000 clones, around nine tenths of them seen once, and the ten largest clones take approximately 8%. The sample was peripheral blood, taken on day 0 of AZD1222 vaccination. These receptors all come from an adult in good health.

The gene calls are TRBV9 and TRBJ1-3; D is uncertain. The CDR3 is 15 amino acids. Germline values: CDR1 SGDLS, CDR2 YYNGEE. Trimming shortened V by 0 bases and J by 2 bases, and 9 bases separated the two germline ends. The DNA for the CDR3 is TGTGCCAGCAGCGTAGCGGCGGTTGCTGGAAACACCATATATTTT. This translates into CASSVAAVAGNTIYF.

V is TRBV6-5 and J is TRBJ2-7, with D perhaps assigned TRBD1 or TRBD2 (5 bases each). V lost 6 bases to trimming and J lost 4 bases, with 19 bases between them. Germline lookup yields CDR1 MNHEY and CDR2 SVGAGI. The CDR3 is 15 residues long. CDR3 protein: CASSDGTDGPYEQYF. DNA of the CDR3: TGTGCCAGCAGCGATGGGACCGATGGCCCTTACGAGCAGTACTTC.

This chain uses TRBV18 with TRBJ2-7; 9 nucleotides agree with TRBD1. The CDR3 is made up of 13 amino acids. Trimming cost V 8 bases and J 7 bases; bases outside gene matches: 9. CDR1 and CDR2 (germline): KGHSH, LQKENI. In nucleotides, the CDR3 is TGTGCCAGCGAACCACAGGGGGCGCGTGAGCAGTACTTC. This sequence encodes CASEPQGAREQYF.

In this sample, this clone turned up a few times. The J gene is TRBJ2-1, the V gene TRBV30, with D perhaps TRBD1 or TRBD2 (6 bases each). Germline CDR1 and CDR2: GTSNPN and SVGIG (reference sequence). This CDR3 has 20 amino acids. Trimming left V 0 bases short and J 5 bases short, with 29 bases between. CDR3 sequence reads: CAWSVDRGGGFWNPDNEQFF. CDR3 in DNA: TGTGCCTGGAGTGTAGACCGTGGAGGGGGTTTTTGGAATCCGGACAATGAGCAGTTCTTC.

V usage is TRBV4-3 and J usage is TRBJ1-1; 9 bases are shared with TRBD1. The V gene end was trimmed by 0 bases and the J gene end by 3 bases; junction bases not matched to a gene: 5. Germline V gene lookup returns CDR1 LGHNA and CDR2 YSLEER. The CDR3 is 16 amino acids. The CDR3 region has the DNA TGCGCCAGCAGCCAAGAGGGGGACAGGGAATACACTGAAGCTTTCTTT. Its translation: CASSQEGDREYTEAFF.

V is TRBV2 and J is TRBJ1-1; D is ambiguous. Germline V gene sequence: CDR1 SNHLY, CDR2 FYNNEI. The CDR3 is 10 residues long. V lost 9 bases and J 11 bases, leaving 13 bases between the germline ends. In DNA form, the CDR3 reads TGTGCCAGTTTGACCAGGATGGCTTTCTTT. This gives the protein CASLTRMAFF.

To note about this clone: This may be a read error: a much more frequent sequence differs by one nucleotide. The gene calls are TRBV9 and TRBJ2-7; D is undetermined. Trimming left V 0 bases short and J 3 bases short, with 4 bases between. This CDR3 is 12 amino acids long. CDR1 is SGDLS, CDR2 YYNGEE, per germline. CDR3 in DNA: TGTGCCAGCAGCGTAGATGGCTACGAGCAGTACTTC. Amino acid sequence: CASSVDGYEQYF.

CDR3 sequence: CASSYRDREAFF. In DNA form, the CDR3 reads TGTGCCAGCAGCTACCGGGACAGGGAAGCTTTCTTT. The rearrangement links TRBV7-9 to TRBJ1-1; 8 nucleotides agree with TRBD1. The germline V gene encodes CDR1 SEHNR and CDR2 FQNEAQ (reference sequence). V gave up 4 bases and J gave up 8 bases; unmatched junction bases: 3. The CDR3 is 12 residues long.

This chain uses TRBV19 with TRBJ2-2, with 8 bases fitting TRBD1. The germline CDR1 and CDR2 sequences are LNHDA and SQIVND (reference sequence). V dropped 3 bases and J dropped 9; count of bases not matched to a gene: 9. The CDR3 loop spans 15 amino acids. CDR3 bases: TGTGCCAGTAGTATCGGGGCAGGGGGCTCCCGGGAGCTGTTTTTT. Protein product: CASSIGAGGSRELFF.

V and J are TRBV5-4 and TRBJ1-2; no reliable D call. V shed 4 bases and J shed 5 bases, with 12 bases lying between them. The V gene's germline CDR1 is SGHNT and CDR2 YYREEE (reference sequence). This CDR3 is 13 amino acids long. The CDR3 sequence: CASSDGRTYGYTF. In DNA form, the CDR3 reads TGTGCCAGCAGCGATGGACGGACTTATGGCTACACCTTC.

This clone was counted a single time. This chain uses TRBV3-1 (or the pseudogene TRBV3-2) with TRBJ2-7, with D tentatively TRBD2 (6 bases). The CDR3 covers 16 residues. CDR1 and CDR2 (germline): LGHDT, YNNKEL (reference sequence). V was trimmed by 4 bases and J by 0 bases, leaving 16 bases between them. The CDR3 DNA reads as TGTGCCAGCAGCCGGTCGGGGGACCCGGGCTCCTACGAGCAGTACTTC. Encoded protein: CASSRSGDPGSYEQYF.

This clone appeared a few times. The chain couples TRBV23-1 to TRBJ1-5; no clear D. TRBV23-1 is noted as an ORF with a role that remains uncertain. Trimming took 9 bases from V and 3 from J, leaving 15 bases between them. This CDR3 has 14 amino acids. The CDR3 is CARNGVDVNQPQHF. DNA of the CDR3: TGCGCCAGGAACGGAGTGGACGTCAATCAGCCCCAGCATTTT.

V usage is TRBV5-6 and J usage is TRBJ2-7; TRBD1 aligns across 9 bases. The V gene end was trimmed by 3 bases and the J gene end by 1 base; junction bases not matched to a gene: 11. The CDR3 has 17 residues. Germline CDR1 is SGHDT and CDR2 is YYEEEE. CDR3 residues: CASSWVGGQGLSYEQYF. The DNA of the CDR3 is TGTGCCAGCAGCTGGGTAGGGGGACAGGGCCTATCCTACGAGCAGTACTTC.

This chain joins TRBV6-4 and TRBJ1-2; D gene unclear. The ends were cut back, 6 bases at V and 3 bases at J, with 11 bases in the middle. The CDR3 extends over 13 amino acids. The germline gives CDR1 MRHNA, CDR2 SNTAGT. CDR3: CASSPGRDYGYTF. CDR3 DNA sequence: TGTGCCAGCAGCCCGGGAAGGGACTATGGCTACACCTTC.

The CDR3 DNA reads TGTGCCTGGAACGCCGACAGGGAGTGGTATGGCTACACCTTC. Its protein product is CAWNADREWYGYTF. V gene TRBV30 combines with J gene TRBJ1-2, with 7 bases fitting TRBD1. Germline V gene sequence: CDR1 GTSNPN, CDR2 SVGIG (reference sequence). The CDR3 extends over 14 amino acids. V lost 4 bases, J lost 5 bases, and 10 bases stayed unmatched. The whole variable domain, remainder taken from reference TRBV30 and TRBJ1-2, is SQTIHQWPATLVQPVGSPLSLECTVEGTSNPNLYWYRQAAGRGLQLLFYSVGIGQISSEVPQNLSASRPQDRQFILSSKKLLLSDSGFYLCAWNADREWYGYTFGSGTRLTVV.

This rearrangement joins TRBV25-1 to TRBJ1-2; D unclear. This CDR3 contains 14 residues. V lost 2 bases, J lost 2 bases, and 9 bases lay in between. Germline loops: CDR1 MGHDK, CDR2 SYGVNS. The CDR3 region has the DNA TGTGCCAGCAGTGAAGGGTGGTCCAACTATGGCTACACCTTC. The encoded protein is CASSEGWSNYGYTF.

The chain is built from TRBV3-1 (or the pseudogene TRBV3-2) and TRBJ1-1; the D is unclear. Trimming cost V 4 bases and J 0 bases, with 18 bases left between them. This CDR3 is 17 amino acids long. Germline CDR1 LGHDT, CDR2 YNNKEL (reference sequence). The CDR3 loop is CASSPRSPEMVNTEAFF. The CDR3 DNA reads TGTGCCAGCAGCCCCCGTTCACCCGAAATGGTGAACACTGAAGCTTTCTTT.

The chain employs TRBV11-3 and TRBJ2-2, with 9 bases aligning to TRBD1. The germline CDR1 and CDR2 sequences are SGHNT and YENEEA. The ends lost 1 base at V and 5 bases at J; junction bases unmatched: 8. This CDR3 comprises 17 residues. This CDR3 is CASSLAAGTGRTGELFF. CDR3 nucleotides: TGTGCCAGCAGCTTAGCTGCCGGGACAGGGAGAACCGGGGAGCTGTTTTTT.

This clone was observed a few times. The CDR3 here is CASSSSSTGELFF. Here the CDR3 DNA reads TGTGCCAGCAGCTCGTCCTCTACCGGGGAGCTGTTTTTT. V gene TRBV11-3 combines with J gene TRBJ2-2; D remains unclear. CDR1 SGHNT and CDR2 YENEEA come from the germline V gene. The ends were cut back, 4 bases at V and 5 bases at J, with 8 bases in the middle. The CDR3 totals 13 residues.

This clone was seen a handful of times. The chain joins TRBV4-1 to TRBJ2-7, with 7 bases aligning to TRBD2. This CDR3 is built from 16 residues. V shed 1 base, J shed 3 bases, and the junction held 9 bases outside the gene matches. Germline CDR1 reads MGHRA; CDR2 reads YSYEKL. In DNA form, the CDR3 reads TGCGCCAGCAGCCAAGCGTGGGCTAGCGGTGACTACGAGCAGTACTTC. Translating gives CASSQAWASGDYEQYF.

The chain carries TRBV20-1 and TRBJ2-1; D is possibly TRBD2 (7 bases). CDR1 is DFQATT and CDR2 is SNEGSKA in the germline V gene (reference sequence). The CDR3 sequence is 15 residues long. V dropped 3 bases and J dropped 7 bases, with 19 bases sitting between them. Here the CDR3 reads CSASYRGAVRNEQFF. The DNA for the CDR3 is TGCAGTGCTAGTTACCGGGGGGCTGTTAGAAATGAGCAGTTCTTC.

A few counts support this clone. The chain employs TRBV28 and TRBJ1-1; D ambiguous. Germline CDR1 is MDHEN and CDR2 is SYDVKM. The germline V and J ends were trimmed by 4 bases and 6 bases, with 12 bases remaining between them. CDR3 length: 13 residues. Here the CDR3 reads CASSSYEPPEAFF. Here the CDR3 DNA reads TGTGCCAGCAGTTCTTACGAACCTCCTGAAGCTTTCTTT.

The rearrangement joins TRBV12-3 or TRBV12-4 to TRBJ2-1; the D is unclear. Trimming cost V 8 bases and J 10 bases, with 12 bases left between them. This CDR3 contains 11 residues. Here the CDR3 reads CASGLQWEQFF. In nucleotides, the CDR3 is TGTGCCAGCGGATTACAATGGGAGCAGTTCTTC.

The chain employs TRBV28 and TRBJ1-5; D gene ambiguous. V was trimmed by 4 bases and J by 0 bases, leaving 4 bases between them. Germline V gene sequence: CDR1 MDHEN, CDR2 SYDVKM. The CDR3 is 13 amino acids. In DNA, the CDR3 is TGTGCCAGCAGTTCCAATAGCAATCAGCCCCAGCATTTT. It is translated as CASSSNSNQPQHF.

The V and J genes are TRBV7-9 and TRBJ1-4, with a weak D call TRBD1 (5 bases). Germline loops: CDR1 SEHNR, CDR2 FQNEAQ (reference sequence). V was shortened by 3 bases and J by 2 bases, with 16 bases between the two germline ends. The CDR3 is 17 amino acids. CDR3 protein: CASSFRLPQATNEKLFF. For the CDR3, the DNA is TGTGCCAGCAGCTTCCGCCTGCCACAGGCGACTAATGAAAAACTGTTTTTT.